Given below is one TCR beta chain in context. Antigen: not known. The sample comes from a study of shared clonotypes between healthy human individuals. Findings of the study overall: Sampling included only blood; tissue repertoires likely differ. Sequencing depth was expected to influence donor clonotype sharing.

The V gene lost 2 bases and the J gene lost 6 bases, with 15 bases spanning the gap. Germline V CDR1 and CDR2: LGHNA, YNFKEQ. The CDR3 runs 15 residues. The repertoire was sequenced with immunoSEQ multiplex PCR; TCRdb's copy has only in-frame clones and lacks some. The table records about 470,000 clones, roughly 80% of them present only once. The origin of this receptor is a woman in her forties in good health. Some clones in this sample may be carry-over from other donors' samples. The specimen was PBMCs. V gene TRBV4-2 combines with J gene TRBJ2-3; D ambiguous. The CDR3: CASSQSVGRQDTQYF. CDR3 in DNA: TGTGCCAGCAGCCAATCAGTTGGGCGGCAGGATACGCAGTATTTT.